The sequence of this TCR beta chain was determined in a study of blood T cell repertoires in COVID-19. About the research overall: T cells, B-cell-depleted T cells, or PBMCs provided the cDNA or gDNA that served as material.

Per the germline V gene, CDR1 is LNHDA and CDR2 is SQIVND (reference sequence). There are 17 residues in the CDR3. V lost 5 bases and J lost 1; bases outside the gene matches: 8. The method was immunoSEQ multiplex PCR; TCRdb's version includes in-frame clones alone and lacks a portion of them. The sample records fewer than 350,000 clones, about 86% being singletons. Sequencing was performed on PBMCs or T cells enriched from blood (not recorded which). The V and J genes are TRBV19 and TRBJ2-3; 11 nucleotides agree with TRBD1. This clonotype originated in a woman aged 40 to 55 with acute COVID-19. The CDR3 loop is CASSAGTGGVGTDTQYF. The DNA for the CDR3 is TGTGCCAGTAGTGCCGGGACAGGGGGTGTCGGCACAGATACGCAGTATTTT.